Listed here is a single TCR beta chain. The target antigen is unknown. Time point of the sample: after neoadjuvant nivolumab, at surgical resection. Patients had newly diagnosed, untreated stage II-IVA oral cavity squamous cell carcinoma. The source of the sample is a study of neoadjuvant anti-PD-1 for oral cavity cancer. Study information: Patients without progression received a fourth nivolumab dose around day 43, then surgical resection on days 50-56.

Points from the study as a whole: Treg/Th17 ratio rose with pretreatment blood and fell with post-treatment tumor TCRbeta clonality.

V was shortened by 2 bases and J by 9 bases, with 17 bases between the two germline ends. The germline gives CDR1 MGHDK, CDR2 SYGVNS. This CDR3 spans 14 amino acids. Blood libraries mostly used around 500 ng genomic DNA, six replicates each. Profiling relied on immunoSEQ multiplex PCR, and the TCRdb table lists in-frame clones only, not all of them. Counted here are around 65,000 clones, 85% to 90% occurring once; the ten biggest clones make up 2.5% to 3%. This receptor was identified in a person aged 35-80 years with oral cavity squamous cell carcinoma. The sequencing here drew on PBMCs, taken after nivolumab (anti-PD-1) treatment. The rearrangement links TRBV25-1 to TRBJ2-7, with TRBD1 as a possible D gene (5 bases). CDR3 sequence (DNA): TGTGCCAGCAGTGAAGCAGGGCCAATTTCCGGGCAGTACTTC. This sequence encodes CASSEAGPISGQYF.